The rows below give T cell receptor beta chains drawn from one sample of a study of T cell responses to AZD1222 COVID-19 vaccine. TCRdb's table, derived via immunoSEQ multiplex PCR, lists solely in-frame clones and lacks some. The sample includes 95,000 to 150,000 clones, around 90% of them seen just once. The sample was peripheral blood, taken 28 days after the second AZD1222 dose. The source is an adult who received the AZD1222 COVID-19 vaccine. Each CDR3 is given with its conserved first and last residue. A D gene is named only where the DNA matches it firmly. Clone size is given for some rows only: seen once, a few or many times, or a class if the clone is expanded.

clone_size j_call v_call d_call cdr3_length cdr3_aa cdr3_nt
- TRBJ1-3 TRBV5-1 - 14 CASSFVGRENTIYF TGCGCCAGCAGCTTCGTAGGACGCGAAAACACCATATATTTT
- TRBJ1-2 TRBV5-1 TRBD1 19 CASSLARSSGTGQPYGYTF TGCGCCAGCAGCTTGGCCAGGTCCAGCGGGACAGGGCAACCCTATGGCTACACCTTC
- TRBJ2-5 TRBV18 - 12 CASSPRTETQYF TGTGCCAGCTCACCCCGAACGGAGACCCAGTACTTC
once TRBJ2-5 TRBV11-2 TRBD1 16 CASSLERGGEGETQYF TGTGCCAGCAGCTTAGAACGAGGGGGCGAGGGAGAGACCCAGTACTTC
- TRBJ1-3 TRBV18 - 15 CASSDQRSSGNTIYF TGTGCCAGCTCGGACCAGAGAAGCTCTGGAAACACCATATATTTT
few TRBJ2-2 TRBV7-6 - 16 CASSFLARPDTGELFF TGTGCCAGCAGCTTTTTAGCGAGACCAGACACCGGGGAGCTGTTTTTT
- TRBJ1-2 TRBV12-3/TRBV12-4 - 12 CASSIIGGGYTF TGTGCCAGCAGCATAATAGGGGGTGGCTACACCTTC
- TRBJ1-1 TRBV4-1 - 13 CASSSNRDGFAFF TGCGCCAGCAGCTCCAACAGGGACGGTTTTGCTTTCTTT
- TRBJ1-6 TRBV19 - 13 CASTEVGNSPLHF TGTGCCAGTACCGAGGTGGGGAATTCACCCCTCCACTTT
few TRBJ1-5 TRBV9 TRBD1 16 CASSVERQGPGQPQHF TGTGCCAGCAGCGTAGAGAGACAGGGACCGGGTCAGCCCCAGCATTTT
- TRBJ1-4 TRBV7-8 TRBD1 15 CASSFRQGGNEKLFF TGTGCCAGCAGCTTCCGACAGGGTGGGAATGAAAAACTGTTTTTT
- TRBJ2-3 TRBV4-3 - 15 CASSQEGRGSDTQYF TGCGCCAGCAGCCAAGAGGGGCGGGGATCAGATACGCAGTATTTT
- TRBJ2-1 TRBV12-3/TRBV12-4 - 13 CASSTRSHNEQFF TGTGCCAGCAGTACCAGGTCCCACAATGAGCAGTTCTTC
- TRBJ1-1 TRBV28 - 19 CASLVTSVLTGLTNTEAFF TGTGCCAGCCTAGTTACCTCCGTACTGACAGGCCTAACGAACACTGAAGCTTTCTTT
- TRBJ1-2 TRBV4-3 - 14 CASSQDTGLYGYTF TGCGCCAGCAGCCAAGATACAGGGCTCTATGGCTACACCTTC
- TRBJ1-6 TRBV6-5 - 15 CASSLVGRNNSPLHF TGTGCCAGCAGTTTAGTAGGACGTAATAATTCACCCCTCCACTTT
- TRBJ1-2 TRBV7-6 TRBD1 15 CASSRPGTGVYGYTF TGTGCCAGCAGCCGTCCGGGGACAGGGGTCTATGGCTACACCTTC
- TRBJ1-2 TRBV5-1 TRBD1 14 CASSPNRGQDGYTF TGCGCCAGCAGCCCCAACAGGGGGCAGGATGGCTACACCTTC
- TRBJ2-3 TRBV18 TRBD1 15 CASSPLRTGTDTQYF TGTGCCAGCTCACCCCTGCGGACAGGGACAGATACGCAGTATTTT
once TRBJ1-4 TRBV7-2 - 15 CASSLAGGSNEKLFF TGTGCCAGCAGCTTAGCGGGGGGCAGTAATGAAAAACTGTTTTTT
- TRBJ1-4 TRBV7-6 - 16 CASSLAPRTTNEKLFF TGTGCCAGCAGCTTAGCCCCAAGGACAACTAATGAAAAACTGTTTTTT
- TRBJ1-1 TRBV5-5 TRBD1 15 CASSWNTGVVAEAFF TGTGCCAGCAGCTGGAATACAGGGGTTGTCGCTGAAGCTTTCTTT